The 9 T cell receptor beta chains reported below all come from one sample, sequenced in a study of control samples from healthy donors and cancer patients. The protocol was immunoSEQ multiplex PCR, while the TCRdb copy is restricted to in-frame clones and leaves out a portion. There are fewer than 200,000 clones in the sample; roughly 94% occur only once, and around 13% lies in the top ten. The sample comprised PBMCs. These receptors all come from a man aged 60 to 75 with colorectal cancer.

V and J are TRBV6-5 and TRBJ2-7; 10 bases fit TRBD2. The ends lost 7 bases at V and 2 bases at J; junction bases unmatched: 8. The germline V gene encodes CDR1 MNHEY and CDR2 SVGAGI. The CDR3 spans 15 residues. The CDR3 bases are TGTGCCAGCATCAATCTAGCGGGGGCGACCTACGAGCAGTACTTC. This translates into CASINLAGATYEQYF.

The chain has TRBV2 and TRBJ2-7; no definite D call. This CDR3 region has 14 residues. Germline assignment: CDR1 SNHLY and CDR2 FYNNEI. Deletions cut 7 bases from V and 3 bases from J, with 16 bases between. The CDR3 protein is CASNADGFGYEQYF. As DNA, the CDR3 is TGTGCCAGCAATGCGGACGGGTTTGGCTACGAGCAGTACTTC. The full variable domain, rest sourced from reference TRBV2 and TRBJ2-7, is EPEVTQTPSHQVTQMGQEVILRCVPISNHLYFYWYRQILGQKVEFLVSFYNNEISEKSEIFDDQFSVERPDGSNFTLKIRSTKLEDSAMYFCASNADGFGYEQYFGPGTRLTVT.

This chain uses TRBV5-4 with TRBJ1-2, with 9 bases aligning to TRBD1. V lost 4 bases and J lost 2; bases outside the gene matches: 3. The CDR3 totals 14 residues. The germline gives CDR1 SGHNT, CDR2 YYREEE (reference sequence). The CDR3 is CASSGTGRNYGYTF. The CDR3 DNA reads TGTGCCAGCAGCGGGACAGGGCGCAACTATGGCTACACCTTC.

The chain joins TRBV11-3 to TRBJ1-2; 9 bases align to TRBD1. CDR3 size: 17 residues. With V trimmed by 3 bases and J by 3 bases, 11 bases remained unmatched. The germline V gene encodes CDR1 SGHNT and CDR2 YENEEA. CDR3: CASSFRTPTGGDYGYTF. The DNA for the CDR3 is TGTGCCAGCAGCTTCCGAACACCCACAGGGGGCGACTATGGCTACACCTTC.

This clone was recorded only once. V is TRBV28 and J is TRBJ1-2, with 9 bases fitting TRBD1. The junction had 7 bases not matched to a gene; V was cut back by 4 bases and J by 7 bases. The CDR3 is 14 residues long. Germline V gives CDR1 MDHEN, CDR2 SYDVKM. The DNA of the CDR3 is TGTGCCAGCAGTTCAGGGGGACAGGGCTCTGGCTACACCTTC. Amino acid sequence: CASSSGGQGSGYTF.

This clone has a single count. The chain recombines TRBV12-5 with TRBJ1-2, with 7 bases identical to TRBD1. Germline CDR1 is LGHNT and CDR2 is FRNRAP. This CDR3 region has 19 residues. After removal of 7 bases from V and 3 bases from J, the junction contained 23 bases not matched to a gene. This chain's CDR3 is CASALSTATGAGDYYGYTF. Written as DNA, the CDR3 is TGTGCTAGTGCCCTATCAACGGCCACAGGGGCTGGGGATTACTATGGCTACACCTTC.

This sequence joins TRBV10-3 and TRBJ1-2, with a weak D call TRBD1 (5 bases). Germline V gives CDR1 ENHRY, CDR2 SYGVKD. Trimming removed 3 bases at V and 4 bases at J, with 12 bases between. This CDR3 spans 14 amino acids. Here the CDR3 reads CAISEGELSYGYTF. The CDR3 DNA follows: TGTGCCATCAGTGAAGGGGAACTTTCCTATGGCTACACCTTC.

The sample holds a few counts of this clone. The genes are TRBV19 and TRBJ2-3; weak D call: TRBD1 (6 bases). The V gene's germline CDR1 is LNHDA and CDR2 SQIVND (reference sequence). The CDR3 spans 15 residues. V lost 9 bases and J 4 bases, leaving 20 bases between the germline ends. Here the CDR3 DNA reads TGTGCCAGCACCATCGGTGGGGGCGGGTCAGATACGCAGTATTTT. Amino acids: CASTIGGGGSDTQYF.

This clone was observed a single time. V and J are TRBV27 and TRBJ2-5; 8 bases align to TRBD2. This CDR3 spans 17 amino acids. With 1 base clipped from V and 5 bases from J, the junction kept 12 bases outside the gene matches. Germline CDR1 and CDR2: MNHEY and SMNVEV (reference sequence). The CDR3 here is CASSLWADGLARETQYF. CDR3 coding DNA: TGTGCCAGCAGTTTATGGGCGGACGGACTAGCACGGGAGACCCAGTACTTC.